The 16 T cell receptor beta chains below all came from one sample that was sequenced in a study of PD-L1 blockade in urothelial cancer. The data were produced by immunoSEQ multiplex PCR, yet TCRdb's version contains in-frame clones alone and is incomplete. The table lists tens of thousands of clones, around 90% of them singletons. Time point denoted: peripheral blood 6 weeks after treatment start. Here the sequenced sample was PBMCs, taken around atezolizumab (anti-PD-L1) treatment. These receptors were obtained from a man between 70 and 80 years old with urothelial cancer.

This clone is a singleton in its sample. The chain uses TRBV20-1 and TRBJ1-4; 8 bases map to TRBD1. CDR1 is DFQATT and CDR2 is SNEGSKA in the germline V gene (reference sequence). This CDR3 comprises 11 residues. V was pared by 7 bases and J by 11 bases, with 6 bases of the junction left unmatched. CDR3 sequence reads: CSVPTGGKLFF. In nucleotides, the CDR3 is TGCAGTGTTCCAACAGGGGGGAAACTGTTTTTT.

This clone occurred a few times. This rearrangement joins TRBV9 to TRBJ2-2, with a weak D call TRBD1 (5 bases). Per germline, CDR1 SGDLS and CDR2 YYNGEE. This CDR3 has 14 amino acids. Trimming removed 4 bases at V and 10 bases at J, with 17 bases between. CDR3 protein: CASSFGQGGEELFF. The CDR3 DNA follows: TGTGCCAGCAGCTTCGGTCAGGGTGGGGAGGAGCTGTTTTTT.

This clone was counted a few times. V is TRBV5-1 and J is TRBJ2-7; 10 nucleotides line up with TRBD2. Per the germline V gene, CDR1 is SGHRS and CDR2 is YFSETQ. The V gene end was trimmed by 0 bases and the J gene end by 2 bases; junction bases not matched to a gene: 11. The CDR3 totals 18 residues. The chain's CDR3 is CASSLGALAGALPYEQYF. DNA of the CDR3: TGCGCCAGCAGCTTGGGGGCGCTAGCGGGAGCGCTACCCTACGAGCAGTACTTC.

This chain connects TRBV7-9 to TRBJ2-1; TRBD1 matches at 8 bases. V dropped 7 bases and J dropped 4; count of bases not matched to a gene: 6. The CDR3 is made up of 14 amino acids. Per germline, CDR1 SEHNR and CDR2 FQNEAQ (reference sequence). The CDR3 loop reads CASNRDRTYNEQFF. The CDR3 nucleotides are TGTGCCAGCAACCGGGACAGGACATACAATGAGCAGTTCTTC.

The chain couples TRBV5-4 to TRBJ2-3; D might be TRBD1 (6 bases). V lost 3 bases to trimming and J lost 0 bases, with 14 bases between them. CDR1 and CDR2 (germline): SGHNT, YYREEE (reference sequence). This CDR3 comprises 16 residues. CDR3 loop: CASSSGVQASTDTQYF. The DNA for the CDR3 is TGTGCCAGCAGCTCAGGGGTTCAAGCTAGCACAGATACGCAGTATTTT. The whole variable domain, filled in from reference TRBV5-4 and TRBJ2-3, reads ETGVTQSPTHLIKTRGQQVTLRCSSQSGHNTVSWYQQALGQGPQFIFQYYREEENGRGNFPPRFSGLQFPNYSSELNVNALELDDSALYLCASSSGVQASTDTQYFGPGTRLTVL.

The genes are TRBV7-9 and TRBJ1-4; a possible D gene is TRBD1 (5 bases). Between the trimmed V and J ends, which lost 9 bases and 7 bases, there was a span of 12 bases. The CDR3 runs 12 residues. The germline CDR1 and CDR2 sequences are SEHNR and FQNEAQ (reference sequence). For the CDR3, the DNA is TGTGCCAGTCGTGGGGGGAGTGAAAAACTGTTTTTT. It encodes CASRGGSEKLFF.

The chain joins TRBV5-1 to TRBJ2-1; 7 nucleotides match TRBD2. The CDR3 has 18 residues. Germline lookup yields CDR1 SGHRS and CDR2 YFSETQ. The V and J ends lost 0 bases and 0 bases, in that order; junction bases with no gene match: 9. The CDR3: CASSLASGTLSSYNEQFF. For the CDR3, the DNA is TGCGCCAGCAGCTTGGCTAGCGGAACCTTAAGCTCCTACAATGAGCAGTTCTTC.

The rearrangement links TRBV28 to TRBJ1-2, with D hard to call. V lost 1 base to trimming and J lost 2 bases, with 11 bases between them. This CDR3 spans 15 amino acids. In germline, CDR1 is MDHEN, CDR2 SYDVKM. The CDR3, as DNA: TGTGCCAGCAGTTTATACCCGGGAATAAACTATGGCTACACCTTC. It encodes CASSLYPGINYGYTF.

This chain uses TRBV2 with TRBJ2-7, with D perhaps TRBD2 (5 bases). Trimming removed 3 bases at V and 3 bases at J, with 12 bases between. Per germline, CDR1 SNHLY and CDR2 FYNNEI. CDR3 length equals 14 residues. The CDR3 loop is CASSERAGYYEQYF. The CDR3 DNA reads TGTGCCAGCAGTGAGAGGGCGGGCTACTACGAGCAGTACTTC.

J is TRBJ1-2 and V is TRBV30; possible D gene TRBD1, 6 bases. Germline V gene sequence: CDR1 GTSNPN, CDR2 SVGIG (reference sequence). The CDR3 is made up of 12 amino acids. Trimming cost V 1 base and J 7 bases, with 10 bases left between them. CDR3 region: CAWSGGGAGYTF. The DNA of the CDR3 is TGTGCCTGGAGTGGCGGGGGGGCTGGCTACACCTTC.

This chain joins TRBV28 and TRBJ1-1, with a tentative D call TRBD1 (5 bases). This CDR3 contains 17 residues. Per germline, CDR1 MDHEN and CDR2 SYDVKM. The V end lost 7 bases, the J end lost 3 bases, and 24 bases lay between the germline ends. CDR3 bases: TGTGCCAGCACCCCCCGGTTGGGGCAGGGTGGGTACACTGAAGCTTTCTTT. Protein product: CASTPRLGQGGYTEAFF.

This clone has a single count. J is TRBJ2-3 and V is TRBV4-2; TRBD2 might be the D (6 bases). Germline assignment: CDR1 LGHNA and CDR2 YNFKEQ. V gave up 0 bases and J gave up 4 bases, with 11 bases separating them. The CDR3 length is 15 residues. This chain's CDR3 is CASSQETAGADTQYF. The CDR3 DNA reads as TGTGCCAGCAGCCAAGAAACAGCGGGTGCAGATACGCAGTATTTT.

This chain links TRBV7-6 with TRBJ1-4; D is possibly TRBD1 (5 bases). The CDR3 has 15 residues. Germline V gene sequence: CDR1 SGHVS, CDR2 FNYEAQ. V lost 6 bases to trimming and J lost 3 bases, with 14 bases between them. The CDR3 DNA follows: TGTGCCAGCAGTCCAGGCGGGACCTCTAATGAAAAACTGTTTTTT. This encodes CASSPGGTSNEKLFF.

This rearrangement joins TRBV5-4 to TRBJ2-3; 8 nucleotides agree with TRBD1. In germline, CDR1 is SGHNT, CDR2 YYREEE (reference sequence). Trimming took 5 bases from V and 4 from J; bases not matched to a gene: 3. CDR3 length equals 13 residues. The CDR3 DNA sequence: TGTGCCAGCAGGAGACAGGGGCCAGATACGCAGTATTTT. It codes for CASRRQGPDTQYF.

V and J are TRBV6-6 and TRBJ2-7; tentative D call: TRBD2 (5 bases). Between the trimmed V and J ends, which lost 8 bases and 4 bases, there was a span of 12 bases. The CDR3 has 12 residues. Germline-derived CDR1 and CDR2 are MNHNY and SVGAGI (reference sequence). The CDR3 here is CASGTSGYEQYF. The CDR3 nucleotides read TGTGCCAGCGGTACTAGTGGGTACGAGCAGTACTTC.

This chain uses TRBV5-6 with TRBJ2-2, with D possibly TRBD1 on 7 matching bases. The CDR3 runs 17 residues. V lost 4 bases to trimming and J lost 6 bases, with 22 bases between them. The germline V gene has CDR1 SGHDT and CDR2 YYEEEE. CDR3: CASSPPGGQNSPGELFF. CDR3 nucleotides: TGTGCCAGCAGCCCCCCCGGGGGACAGAACTCTCCCGGGGAGCTGTTTTTT.